This record concerns one T cell receptor beta chain sequence. Its antigen is as yet unknown. Vbeta (60) and Jbeta (13) primers were used in the PCR. Sequencing was performed with immunoSEQ multiplex PCR; in TCRdb, only in-frame clones are kept and a portion is missing. In total, the table holds fewer than 50,000 clones. While unrecorded immune exposures were likely, the donors were nominally healthy when sampled. This specimen comes from a study of cytomegalovirus exposure and HLA in healthy donors. The study's findings and limits: A prior analysis recorded that most TCR beta V segments were productive about 90% or about 30% of the time.

V gave up 9 bases and J gave up 5 bases, with 16 bases separating them. The CDR3 length is 13 residues. The germline V gene encodes CDR1 MNHEY and CDR2 SVGAGI. Material for sequencing was PBMCs. This TCR was sampled from a male donor in good health and CMV-seronegative. The genes are TRBV6-5 and TRBJ2-5; D gene ambiguous. The CDR3 nucleotides are TGTGCCAGTTCGAGGTGGCGATCCGAGACCCAGTACTTC. Its protein product is CASSRWRSETQYF.